These 27 T cell receptor beta chains originate from one sample sequenced in a study of cytomegalovirus exposure and HLA in healthy donors. With 60 Vbeta and 13 Jbeta primers, the PCR was carried out. This table comes from immunoSEQ multiplex PCR, and its TCRdb copy is limited to in-frame clones, with some not included. This sample carries 200,000 to 250,000 clones, around 89% of them seen once, and the ten largest clones take around 1%. Sequenced sample: PBMCs. These receptors all come from a woman younger than 35 in good health and CMV-seronegative.

This chain links TRBV5-1 with TRBJ1-1; 9 nucleotides line up with TRBD1. The CDR3 consists of 15 residues. V shed 0 bases and J 4 bases; nucleotides not matched to a gene: 4. Per germline, CDR1 SGHRS and CDR2 YFSETQ. CDR3 sequence reads: CASSLVQGAVTEAFF. The CDR3 coding sequence is TGCGCCAGCAGCTTGGTACAGGGGGCTGTCACTGAAGCTTTCTTT.

The chain carries TRBV27 and TRBJ1-2; weak D call: TRBD1 (5 bases). V was clipped by 4 bases and J by 4 bases, with 13 bases between them. Per germline, CDR1 MNHEY and CDR2 SMNVEV (reference sequence). The CDR3 length is 14 residues. CDR3 in amino acids: CASSYAGSPYGYTF. The CDR3 DNA reads TGTGCCAGCAGTTACGCAGGGTCCCCCTATGGCTACACCTTC.

J is TRBJ2-1 and V is TRBV9; D call uncertain. The germline gives CDR1 SGDLS, CDR2 YYNGEE. V was trimmed by 1 base and J by 8 bases, leaving 10 bases between them. The CDR3 has 13 amino acids. The CDR3 loop reads CASSVIRDDEQFF. In DNA form, the CDR3 reads TGTGCCAGCAGCGTAATTAGAGATGATGAGCAGTTCTTC.

The CDR3 region has the DNA TGTGCCAGCAGCTTAGGCGGACTAGGCTCGGACGAGCAGTACTTC. Protein: CASSLGGLGSDEQYF. The V and J genes are TRBV5-6 and TRBJ2-7; the match to TRBD2 covers 7 bases. This CDR3 has 15 residues. V trimming: 2 bases; J trimming: 5 bases; junction bases outside the gene matches: 10. Germline V gene sequence: CDR1 SGHDT, CDR2 YYEEEE.

The J gene is TRBJ1-1, the V gene TRBV6-1, with TRBD1 matching over 7 bases. This CDR3 contains 14 residues. Trimming removed 2 bases from V and 5 bases from J; junction bases left unmatched: 5. From germline, CDR1 is MNHNS and CDR2 SASEGT. CDR3 amino acids: CASSETGVVTEAFF. CDR3 DNA: TGTGCCAGCAGTGAAACAGGGGTAGTTACTGAAGCTTTCTTT.

This rearrangement joins TRBV23-1 to TRBJ1-6; D ambiguous. TRBV23-1 carries the ORF label, with uncertain function. V lost 0 bases to trimming and J lost 7 bases, with 13 bases between them. The CDR3 extends over 16 amino acids. The DNA for the CDR3 is TGCGCCAGCAGTCAATCGGCACAGTCAAAAAATTCACCCCTCCACTTT. Its protein product is CASSQSAQSKNSPLHF.

The rearrangement links TRBV5-3 to TRBJ2-2, with D maybe TRBD1 (6 bases). TRBV5-3 is reported as an ORF; its role is uncertain. Deletions cut 9 bases from V and 5 bases from J, with 14 bases between. The CDR3 is 13 amino acids. DNA for the CDR3: TGTGCCACAACAGGGTTATGGACCGGGGAGCTGTTTTTT. Translating gives CATTGLWTGELFF.

The chain couples TRBV21-1 to TRBJ2-7; whether TRBD1, the table's D call, matches the DNA was not checked. TRBV21-1 is tagged as a pseudogene. The CDR3 has 15 residues. CDR3 bases: TGTGCCAGCAGCACTCCCACAGGGATCTCCTACGAGCAGTACTTC. This gives the protein CASSTPTGISYEQYF.

The chain employs TRBV4-1 and TRBJ1-2; D is unclear. Germline assignment: CDR1 MGHRA and CDR2 YSYEKL. The CDR3 spans 14 residues. With 3 bases removed from V and 4 bases from J, the gap between germline ends came to 12 bases. The CDR3 region is CASSQLVKRYGYTF. The CDR3 DNA reads TGCGCCAGCAGCCAGCTCGTTAAGCGCTATGGCTACACCTTC.

V usage is TRBV9 and J usage is TRBJ2-7, with 7 nucleotides matching TRBD1. Unmatched junction bases numbered 10, after V lost 7 bases and J lost 0 bases. Germline CDR1 and CDR2: SGDLS and YYNGEE. The CDR3 totals 15 residues. The CDR3 DNA reads TGTGCCAGCCCGAGGGGGCAACGGAGCTCCTACGAGCAGTACTTC. It yields the protein CASPRGQRSSYEQYF.

V and J are TRBV7-8 and TRBJ2-7; 7 bases line up with TRBD1. This CDR3 has 15 residues. V lost 1 base to trimming and J lost 2 bases; unmatched junction nucleotides: 5. CDR1 SGHVS and CDR2 FQNEAQ come from the germline V gene. CDR3 DNA: TGTGCCAGCAGCTTAGGGTGGGACAGCCCCTACGAGCAGTACTTC. Residues: CASSLGWDSPYEQYF.

This clone was seen a few times. The chain links TRBV7-3 to TRBJ2-3, with a tentative D call TRBD2 (6 bases). The CDR3 extends over 16 amino acids. The V end lost 0 bases, the J end lost 3 bases, and 13 bases lay between the germline ends. Looked up from germline, CDR1 is SGHTA and CDR2 is FQGTGA. The CDR3 DNA sequence: TGTGCCAGCAGCTTAACCCCTCGGGAGATGACAGATACGCAGTATTTT. Amino acid sequence: CASSLTPREMTDTQYF.

The chain is built from TRBV7-2 and TRBJ1-3; possible D gene TRBD1, 6 bases. Germline V gene data show CDR1 as SGHTA and CDR2 as FQGNSA. The CDR3 consists of 15 residues. With 4 bases removed from V and 0 bases from J, the gap between germline ends came to 10 bases. The CDR3 bases are TGTGCCAGCAGCTCGGGGGGCTTCTCTGGAAACACCATATATTTT. This translates into CASSSGGFSGNTIYF.

The V and J genes are TRBV5-5 and TRBJ1-2; perhaps TRBD1 as D (6 bases). CDR1 SGHKS and CDR2 YYEKEE come from the germline V gene (reference sequence). CDR3 length: 15 residues. Trimming removed 7 bases at V and 5 bases at J, with 21 bases between. The CDR3 DNA is TGTGCCAGCGGCCCCCAACAGGGAATCCGTTATGGCTACACCTTC. It specifies CASGPQQGIRYGYTF.

This chain joins TRBV10-3 and TRBJ2-7; 9 bases map to TRBD2. V shed 3 bases, J shed 4 bases, and the junction held 4 bases outside the gene matches. The CDR3 is made up of 14 amino acids. Germline V gives CDR1 ENHRY, CDR2 SYGVKD. CDR3: CAISEGTSWYEQYF. The CDR3 region has the DNA TGTGCCATCAGTGAAGGGACTAGCTGGTACGAGCAGTACTTC.

The chain is built from TRBV5-1 and TRBJ1-6, with a weak D call TRBD1 (6 bases). The germline gives CDR1 SGHRS, CDR2 YFSETQ. There are 18 residues in the CDR3. With 2 bases removed from V and 0 bases from J, the gap between germline ends came to 15 bases. The CDR3 protein is CASSLHTGSSSYNSPLHF. In DNA form, the CDR3 reads TGCGCCAGCAGCTTACATACAGGGTCCAGCTCCTATAATTCACCCCTCCACTTT.

The chain joins TRBV2 to TRBJ2-7; possibly TRBD2 for D (6 bases). CDR1 and CDR2 (germline): SNHLY, FYNNEI. V lost 6 bases and J 2 bases, leaving 14 bases between the germline ends. CDR3 length equals 14 residues. The DNA for the CDR3 is TGTGCCAGCAGACCCCGCGGGACCACCTACGAGCAGTACTTC. This sequence encodes CASRPRGTTYEQYF.

The rearrangement uses TRBV19 and TRBJ1-1; 9 nucleotides match TRBD1. Germline trimming cut 5 bases from V and 1 base from J; bases unmatched to any gene: 8. The CDR3 has 16 amino acids. Germline CDR1 and CDR2: LNHDA and SQIVND (reference sequence). CDR3 region: CASSRDREFQNTEAFF. The CDR3 region has the DNA TGTGCCAGTAGTCGGGACAGGGAGTTTCAGAACACTGAAGCTTTCTTT.

The chain carries TRBV4-1 and TRBJ2-3; 8 bases match TRBD2. This CDR3 contains 17 residues. Germline-derived CDR1 and CDR2 are MGHRA and YSYEKL. The V and J ends lost 3 bases and 4 bases, in that order; junction bases with no gene match: 12. The CDR3 DNA follows: TGCGCCAGCAGCCACCCATCCGGGACTAGTCGTTCAGATACGCAGTATTTT. Translation: CASSHPSGTSRSDTQYF.

This clone was detected once. This chain links TRBV5-1 with TRBJ1-1, with 7 bases lining up with TRBD1. CDR1 is SGHRS and CDR2 is YFSETQ in the germline V gene. This CDR3 contains 14 residues. V lost 3 bases to trimming and J lost 7 bases; unmatched junction nucleotides: 9. DNA of the CDR3: TGCGCCAGCAGCTACATGGGACAGATGAATGAAGCTTTCTTT. Translation gives CASSYMGQMNEAFF.

The chain joins TRBV2 to TRBJ2-1; 11 bases match TRBD2. The germline CDR1 and CDR2 sequences are SNHLY and FYNNEI. There are 17 residues in the CDR3. The ends lost 9 bases at V and 7 bases at J; junction bases unmatched: 17. The DNA for the CDR3 is TGTGCCAGTACCGGGACTAGCGGTCTTACCCTCGGGAATGAGCAGTTCTTC. It translates to CASTGTSGLTLGNEQFF. The entire variable domain, with the rest obtained from reference TRBV2 and TRBJ2-1, is as follows: EPEVTQTPSHQVTQMGQEVILRCVPISNHLYFYWYRQILGQKVEFLVSFYNNEISEKSEIFDDQFSVERPDGSNFTLKIRSTKLEDSAMYFCASTGTSGLTLGNEQFFGPGTRLTVL.

The chain has TRBV5-1 and TRBJ1-1, with 10 bases fitting TRBD1. V was clipped by 2 bases and J by 4 bases; unmatched bases: 8. The germline V gene has CDR1 SGHRS and CDR2 YFSETQ. The CDR3 covers 16 residues. CDR3 bases: TGCGCCAGCAGCTTCGGGACAGGGGTGGGGGCCACTGAAGCTTTCTTT. This encodes CASSFGTGVGATEAFF.

The chain recombines TRBV27 with TRBJ2-1, with TRBD1 identical over 12 bases. CDR1 MNHEY and CDR2 SMNVEV come from the germline V gene (reference sequence). Unmatched junction bases numbered 25, after V lost 2 bases and J lost 8 bases. The CDR3 loop spans 22 amino acids. The DNA for the CDR3 is TGTGCCAGCAGTTTAGAGGGGACAGGGGGCCAGAAGAGGATAGCCCCAGTCGATGAGCAGTTCTTC. Its protein is CASSLEGTGGQKRIAPVDEQFF.

The chain employs TRBV30 and TRBJ1-1, with 7 bases fitting TRBD1. Germline trimming cut 5 bases from V and 4 bases from J; bases unmatched to any gene: 1. The CDR3 spans 11 residues. Germline assignment: CDR1 GTSNPN and CDR2 SVGIG (reference sequence). CDR3 in amino acids: CAWQGGTEAFF. As DNA, the CDR3 is TGTGCCTGGCAGGGGGGCACTGAAGCTTTCTTT.

V gene TRBV4-3 combines with J gene TRBJ2-3; 7 bases map to TRBD2. V shed 1 base and J 3 bases; nucleotides not matched to a gene: 10. Germline-derived CDR1 and CDR2 are LGHNA and YSLEER. The CDR3 runs to 17 residues. The CDR3 DNA is TGCGCCAGCAGCCAAGTCCGTTGGCGGGAGAGGACAGATACGCAGTATTTT. This encodes CASSQVRWRERTDTQYF.

J is TRBJ1-4 and V is TRBV29-1; tentative D call: TRBD1 (6 bases). Germline CDR1 is SQVTM and CDR2 is ANQGSEA. The CDR3 spans 13 residues. V gave up 6 bases and J gave up 8 bases, with 16 bases separating them. The CDR3 loop reads CSVVQGLDEKLFF. DNA of the CDR3: TGCAGCGTGGTACAGGGCCTCGACGAAAAACTGTTTTTT.

The genes are TRBV21-1 and TRBJ1-5. TRBV21-1 is designated a pseudogene. CDR3 length: 20 amino acids. CDR3 in DNA: TGTGCCAGCAGCAGAAGGGTCCGGGACTTCGACATCTATAGCAATCAGCCCCAGCATTTT. Its protein is CASSRRVRDFDIYSNQPQHF.